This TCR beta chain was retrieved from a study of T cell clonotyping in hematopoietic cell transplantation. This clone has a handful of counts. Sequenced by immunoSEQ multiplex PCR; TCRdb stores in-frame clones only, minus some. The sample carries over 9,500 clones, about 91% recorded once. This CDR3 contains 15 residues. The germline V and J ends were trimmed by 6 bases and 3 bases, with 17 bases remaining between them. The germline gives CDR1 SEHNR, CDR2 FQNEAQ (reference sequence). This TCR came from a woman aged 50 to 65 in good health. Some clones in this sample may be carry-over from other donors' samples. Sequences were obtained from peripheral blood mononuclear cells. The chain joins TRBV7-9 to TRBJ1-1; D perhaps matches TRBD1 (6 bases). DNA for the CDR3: TGTGCCAGCAGTTCAAACGAGGCAGGGGACACTGAAGCTTTCTTT. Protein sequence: CASSSNEAGDTEAFF.